Listed here is a single TCR beta chain. Its antigen is as yet unknown. The sample is drawn from a study of neoadjuvant nivolumab and ipilimumab in lung cancer. Findings and limits, study-wide: Resected tumors had greater TCR richness and clonality than uninvolved lung. Only a single major-pathologic-response sample was available for clonality analysis. From pretherapy to surgery, tumor richness and clonality rose with dual therapy. Blood richness before therapy tracked richness in tumors resected after neoadjuvant therapy.

The V gene end was trimmed by 3 bases and the J gene end by 3 bases; junction bases not matched to a gene: 5. Looked up from germline, CDR1 is SGHRS and CDR2 is YFSETQ. This CDR3 has 16 residues. Assay: immunoSEQ multiplex PCR; the TCRdb copy retains only in-frame clones and omits some. The sample lists approximately 29,000 clones; just over 90% were seen once. This material consisted of peripheral blood, taken after neoadjuvant nivolumab, alone or with ipilimumab, at or shortly before surgery. The genes are TRBV5-1 and TRBJ2-3; 12 bases map to TRBD1. This sequence was found in an adult with non-small cell lung cancer. The CDR3 here is CASSWGGQGATDTQYF. DNA for the CDR3: TGCGCCAGCAGCTGGGGGGGACAGGGGGCAACAGATACGCAGTATTTT.